The rows below give T cell receptor beta chains drawn from one sample of a study of blood T cell repertoires in COVID-19. Clones were read by immunoSEQ multiplex PCR, and TCRdb kept only the in-frame ones, dropping some. The table lists about 280,000 clones, approximately 80% of them singletons. The source material was PBMCs or T cells enriched from blood (not recorded which). The receptors originated from a man aged 35 to 55 who had been exposed to COVID-19. Both conserved end residues are part of each CDR3.

v_call cdr3_length cdr3_aa
TRBV24-1 15 CATSLPGTSTDTQYF
TRBV15 15 CATRGQEFMNTEAFF
TRBV5-1 11 CASRGSHEQFF
TRBV7-9 14 CASRHERRGQPQHF
TRBV19 14 CASSIARTGNTIYF
TRBV12-3/TRBV12-4 12 CASSRGGTEAFF
TRBV7-9 17 CASMSIMTGIDSYGYTF
TRBV12-3/TRBV12-4 12 CASSLGGVEAFF
TRBV12-3/TRBV12-4 11 CAHGANYGYTF
TRBV6-5 12 CASRRHVDEQYF
TRBV27 15 CASSSWRRDQETQYF
TRBV10-3 13 CAIRAGVNYGYTF
TRBV24-1 14 CATSDATGNTEAFF
TRBV5-1 14 CASSLLTGEDGYTF
TRBV5-4 15 CASSFGGVGIYEQYF
TRBV19 12 CATGGNSYEQYF
TRBV6-5 15 CASSPRHFDNEKLFF